The 7 T cell receptor beta chains in this list originate from one sample, sequenced in a study of CD8 T cells in Susac syndrome (dated by TCRdb to between 2017 and 2020). The receptor library was made with the immunoSEQ multiplex PCR assay. RNA was extracted with the RNeasy kit and 0.5 to 1 ug was reverse transcribed using random hexamers. TCRdb applied fastp at Q25 and MiXCR to the public reads, then kept only in-frame beta chains. Each entry merges the rows of one CDR3 protein and shows their most common DNA and genes. Here the sample has 170,000 or so distinct CDR3 sequences; about 96% occur a single time. Clones ranked in the top ten supply approximately 0.12% of the sample. The sample taken for sequencing was CD4+ T cells from PBMCs. Source of these receptors: a human donor with Susac syndrome.

A single count supports this clonotype. The gene calls are TRBV30 and TRBJ2-7; 9 bases line up with TRBD1. Trimming at V came to 5 bases and at J to 6 bases, leaving 5 bases not matched to a gene. The CDR3 consists of 12 residues. Per the germline V gene, CDR1 is GTSNPN and CDR2 is SVGIG (reference sequence). CDR3 loop: CAWGTGSSEQYF. DNA for the CDR3: TGTGCCTGGGGGACAGGGTCTTCCGAGCAGTACTTC.

This chain links TRBV3-1 with TRBJ2-1; TRBD1 is a possible D gene (5 bases). CDR1 is LGHDT, CDR2 YNNKEL, per germline (reference sequence). The germline V and J ends were trimmed by 4 bases and 6 bases, with 13 bases remaining between them. This CDR3 is 14 amino acids long. CDR3 amino acids: CASSRGQSGNEQFF. DNA for the CDR3: TGTGCCAGCAGCCGTGGACAATCGGGCAATGAGCAGTTCTTC.

This chain uses TRBV20-1 with TRBJ2-5; D is undetermined. V was shortened by 1 base and J by 4 bases, with 13 bases between the two germline ends. The CDR3 runs to 14 residues. Per germline, CDR1 DFQATT and CDR2 SNEGSKA (reference sequence). In DNA, the CDR3 is TGCAGTGCTAGAGTGCATAGTACCGGAGAGACCCAGTACTTC. The encoded protein is CSARVHSTGETQYF.

J is TRBJ2-1 and V is TRBV7-4; 8 bases are a match to TRBD2. The CDR3 runs 17 residues. The ends lost 7 bases at V and 1 base at J; junction bases unmatched: 12. Per the germline V gene, CDR1 is SGHVT and CDR2 is SQSDAQ. The CDR3 sequence: CASNPRGGQGSYNEQFF. CDR3 DNA sequence: TGTGCCAGCAATCCTCGGGGGGGCCAAGGGTCCTACAATGAGCAGTTCTTC.

The chain links TRBV28 to TRBJ2-3; no clear D. Trimming left V 3 bases short and J 1 base short, with 8 bases between. CDR1 and CDR2 (germline): MDHEN, SYDVKM. This CDR3 comprises 14 residues. CDR3 sequence (DNA): TGTGCCAGCAGTTTCGGGCGCCGCACAGATACGCAGTATTTT. It is translated as CASSFGRRTDTQYF.

The chain couples TRBV5-1 to TRBJ2-4, with D perhaps matching TRBD2 (6 bases). Germline V CDR1 and CDR2: SGHRS, YFSETQ. The CDR3 sequence is 17 residues long. Trimming removed 2 bases at V and 1 base at J, with 16 bases between. The CDR3, as DNA: TGCGCCAGCAGCTTTGACGTTCCCGGAGGGGCCAAAAACATTCAGTACTTC. Translating it yields CASSFDVPGGAKNIQYF.

This clonotype came up once. The genes are TRBV6-5 and TRBJ1-1, with D hard to call. The CDR3 consists of 15 residues. Trimming shortened V by 4 bases and J by 4 bases, and 16 bases separated the two germline ends. Germline-derived CDR1 and CDR2 are MNHEY and SVGAGI. The CDR3 sequence is CASSFKPGGSTEAFF. The CDR3 DNA is TGTGCCAGCAGTTTCAAACCCGGAGGGAGCACTGAAGCTTTCTTT.